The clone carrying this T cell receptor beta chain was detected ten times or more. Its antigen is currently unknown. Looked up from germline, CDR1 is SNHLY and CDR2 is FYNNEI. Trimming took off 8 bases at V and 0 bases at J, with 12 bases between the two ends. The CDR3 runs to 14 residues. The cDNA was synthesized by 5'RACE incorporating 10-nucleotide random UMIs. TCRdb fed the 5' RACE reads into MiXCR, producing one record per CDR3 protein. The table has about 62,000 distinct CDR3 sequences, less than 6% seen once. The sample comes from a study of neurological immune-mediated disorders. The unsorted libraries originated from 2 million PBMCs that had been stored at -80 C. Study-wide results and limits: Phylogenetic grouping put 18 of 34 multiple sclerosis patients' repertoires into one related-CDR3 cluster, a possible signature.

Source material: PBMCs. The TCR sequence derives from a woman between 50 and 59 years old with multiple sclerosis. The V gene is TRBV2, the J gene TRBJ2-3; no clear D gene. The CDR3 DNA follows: TGTGCCAGCCTTTTGGTGGCTAGCACAGATACGCAGTATTTT. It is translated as CASLLVASTDTQYF.